Below are 13 T cell receptor beta chains sequenced from a single sample in a study of blood T cell repertoires in COVID-19. Here immunoSEQ multiplex PCR was the method, and the copy in TCRdb shows in-frame clones only, minus some. Altogether 55,000 to 80,000 clones are present, more than 75% being singletons, with the ten largest covering approximately 5.6%. Sequenced material: peripheral blood. The receptors were sampled from a human donor in a cohort sampled during active COVID-19.

This clone was seen only a few times. The V gene is TRBV18, the J gene TRBJ1-1; no definite D call. V was pared by 8 bases and J by 3 bases, with 7 bases between. Germline V CDR1 and CDR2: KGHSH, LQKENI. The CDR3 consists of 11 residues. DNA of the CDR3: TGTGCCAGCACACTAGACACTGAAGCTTTCTTT. It yields the protein CASTLDTEAFF.

The chain is built from TRBV15 and TRBJ2-2; D perhaps matches TRBD2 (6 bases). The CDR3 consists of 16 residues. Germline V CDR1 and CDR2: LNHNV, YYDKDF (reference sequence). V was clipped by 3 bases and J by 1 base, with 12 bases between them. CDR3 DNA: TGTGCCACCAGCAGGGGACCCGGGGGGAACACCGGGGAGCTGTTTTTT. Amino acids: CATSRGPGGNTGELFF.

V and J are TRBV19 and TRBJ2-1, with 11 bases lining up with TRBD1. This CDR3 is built from 15 residues. Per germline, CDR1 LNHDA and CDR2 SQIVND (reference sequence). V was pared by 6 bases and J by 4 bases, with 5 bases of the junction left unmatched. The CDR3 DNA follows: TGTGCCAGTAGCCCCGGGACAGGGGGATACAATGAGCAGTTCTTC. Translating it yields CASSPGTGGYNEQFF.

The gene calls are TRBV4-1 and TRBJ2-1; 8 bases map to TRBD1. The J segment lost 6 bases and the V segment lost 8 bases, leaving 9 bases of the junction unmatched. This CDR3 spans 14 amino acids. CDR1 is MGHRA, CDR2 YSYEKL, per germline. The CDR3 is CASGRTGNANEQFF. The CDR3 DNA follows: TGCGCCAGCGGGCGGACAGGGAATGCCAATGAGCAGTTCTTC.

As to this clone: The junction does not match germline at one end; this may be a read error. The chain recombines TRBV2 with TRBJ2-5, with 10 bases identical to TRBD1. CDR3 length equals 15 residues. Germline V lookup: CDR1 SNHLY, CDR2 FYNNEI. The CDR3 region has the DNA TGTGCCAGCAGGGAAGACAGGGGGCAGAGAGAGACCCAGTACTTC. This translates into CASREDRGQRETQYF.

This clone showed up just a few times. Written as DNA, the CDR3 is TGCGCCAGCAGCCACCTCCCCCAGCCCCAGCATTTT. Protein: CASSHLPQPQHF. The chain uses TRBV4-1 and TRBJ1-5; no reliable D call. Per germline, CDR1 MGHRA and CDR2 YSYEKL. The CDR3 loop spans 12 amino acids. Trimming took 3 bases from V and 7 from J, leaving 7 bases between them.

The chain carries TRBV7-9 and TRBJ1-2; D is perhaps TRBD1 (5 bases). The CDR3 has 17 amino acids. Germline assignment: CDR1 SEHNR and CDR2 FQNEAQ (reference sequence). V lost 4 bases and J lost 3, with 21 bases in between. The CDR3 DNA is TGTGCCAGCAGCTCCGGCCACGCAGGGTCATTACACTATGGCTACACCTTC. As protein: CASSSGHAGSLHYGYTF.

This clone turned up a few times. This chain joins TRBV19 and TRBJ1-1; D remains ambiguous. CDR3 length: 15 amino acids. Germline CDR1 reads LNHDA; CDR2 reads SQIVND (reference sequence). V lost 3 bases, J lost 2 bases, and 13 bases lay in between. DNA for the CDR3: TGTGCCAGTAGTATTCCGGGAGCCCGAAACACTGAAGCTTTCTTT. Translated: CASSIPGARNTEAFF.

The chain employs TRBV7-2 and TRBJ2-1; possibly TRBD1 for D (5 bases). This CDR3 has 15 residues. Trimming pared 3 bases from V and 0 bases from J, leaving 9 bases between. Germline V CDR1 and CDR2: SGHTA, FQGNSA. CDR3 coding DNA: TGTGCCAGCAGCTTTCAGGGCAGCTCCTACAATGAGCAGTTCTTC. Encoded protein: CASSFQGSSYNEQFF.

Turning to this clone: Germline and junction disagree at one end, which may indicate a read error. The J gene is TRBJ2-4, the V gene TRBV28; D is perhaps TRBD2 (6 bases). The CDR3 is 13 amino acids. CDR1 is MDHEN and CDR2 is SYDVKM in the germline V gene. In DNA, the CDR3 is TGTGCCGCTCGGAGGGGAGCCGAAAACATTCAGTACTTC. This codes for CAARRGAENIQYF.

This chain uses TRBV24-1 with TRBJ2-7, with TRBD1 matching over 9 bases. V lost 7 bases to trimming and J lost 3 bases; unmatched junction nucleotides: 6. This CDR3 has 14 residues. CDR1 is KGHDR, CDR2 SFDVKD, per germline. DNA for the CDR3: TGTGCCACCAGGGGGACAGGGAATCTCTACGAGCAGTACTTC. Its translation: CATRGTGNLYEQYF.

V and J are TRBV29-1 and TRBJ2-5; 13 nucleotides align to TRBD2. The CDR3 is made up of 16 amino acids. With 6 bases clipped from V and 2 bases from J, the junction kept 9 bases outside the gene matches. CDR1 SQVTM and CDR2 ANQGSEA come from the germline V gene. The CDR3 reads CSVRLGLAGSQETQYF. In nucleotides, the CDR3 is TGCAGCGTCCGGTTGGGACTAGCGGGGTCTCAAGAGACCCAGTACTTC.

This clone was seen a few times. The chain joins TRBV3-1 (or the pseudogene TRBV3-2) to TRBJ1-2, with 12 nucleotides matching TRBD1. The junction had 4 bases not matched to a gene; V was cut back by 4 bases and J by 7 bases. The germline V gene has CDR1 LGHDT and CDR2 YNNKEL (reference sequence). The CDR3 contains 14 residues. Here the CDR3 reads CASSRGTGGGGYTF. In nucleotides, the CDR3 is TGTGCCAGCAGCCGAGGGACAGGGGGCGGTGGCTACACCTTC.